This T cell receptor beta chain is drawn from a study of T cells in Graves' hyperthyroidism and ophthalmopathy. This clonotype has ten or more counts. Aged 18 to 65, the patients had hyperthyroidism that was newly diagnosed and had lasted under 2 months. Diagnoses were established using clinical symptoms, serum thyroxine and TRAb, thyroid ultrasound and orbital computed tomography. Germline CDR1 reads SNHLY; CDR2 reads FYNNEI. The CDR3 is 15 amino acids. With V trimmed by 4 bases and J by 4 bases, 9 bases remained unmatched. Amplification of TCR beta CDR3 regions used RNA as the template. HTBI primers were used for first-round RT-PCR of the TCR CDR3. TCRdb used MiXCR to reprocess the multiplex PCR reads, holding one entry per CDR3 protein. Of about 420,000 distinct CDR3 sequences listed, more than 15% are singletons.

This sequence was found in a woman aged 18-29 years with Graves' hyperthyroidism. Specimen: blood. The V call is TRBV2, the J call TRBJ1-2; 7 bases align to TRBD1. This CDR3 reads CASSASDRRGYGYTF. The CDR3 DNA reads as TGTGCCAGCAGTGCCTCGGACAGGAGGGGCTATGGCTACACCTTC. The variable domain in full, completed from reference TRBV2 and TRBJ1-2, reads EPEVTQTPSHQVTQMGQEVILRCVPISNHLYFYWYRQILGQKVEFLVSFYNNEISEKSEIFDDQFSVERPDGSNFTLKIRSTKLEDSAMYFCASSASDRRGYGYTFGSGTRLTVV.